The following is a T cell receptor beta chain sequence with its context. Its target is unknown. Researchers collected approximately 9.5 milliliters of peripheral blood from every single donor. The second PCR ran roughly 7 to 12 cycles with a sample-barcoded 5' primer and J-beta primers. A template-switch adaptor with 12 random nucleotides tagged each cDNA molecule. Every sample gave at least 3 million paired-end reads containing CDR3. TCRdb ran MiXCR on the 5' RACE reads and lists one entry per CDR3 protein. The sample shows roughly 2 million distinct CDR3 sequences, roughly 50% of them seen only once. The CDR3 length is 14 residues. This sample stems from a study of blood T cells in healthy people across ages. General observations from the study: Age advanced and TCR beta diversity per million T cells fell, roughly linearly.

The V gene is TRBV1, the J gene TRBJ2-5; the D call in the table, TRBD1, was not verified against the DNA. TRBV1 has pseudogene status. This TCR came from a woman aged 35 to 49 in good health. The sequenced sample was blood. CDR3 DNA sequence: TGCACCAGCAGCCTAACGCGGAGGGGGCGTGAGCAGTACTTC. This sequence encodes CTSSLTRRGREQYF.